This TCR beta chain was obtained from a study of OX40 agonist ivuxolimab in advanced cancers. Profiled with immunoSEQ multiplex PCR; TCRdb holds only in-frame clones, not every one. The repertoire holds around 60,000 clones, around 90% seen once, with 16% in the top ten. CDR1 is SGHKS, CDR2 YYEKEE, per germline (reference sequence). J gave up 7 bases and V 2 bases, and 11 bases lay outside the gene matches. CDR3 length equals 16 residues. Sequenced here: CD4+ or CD8+ T cells sorted from blood, sampled in a trial of the OX40 agonist ivuxolimab. This receptor was taken from an adult with an advanced solid tumor such as melanoma, head and neck, liver or kidney cancer. The chain joins TRBV5-5 to TRBJ1-5; 8 bases are shared with TRBD1. The CDR3 reads CASSFWNAGGGQPQHF. The CDR3, as DNA: TGTGCCAGCAGCTTTTGGAACGCAGGGGGCGGACAGCCCCAGCATTTT.